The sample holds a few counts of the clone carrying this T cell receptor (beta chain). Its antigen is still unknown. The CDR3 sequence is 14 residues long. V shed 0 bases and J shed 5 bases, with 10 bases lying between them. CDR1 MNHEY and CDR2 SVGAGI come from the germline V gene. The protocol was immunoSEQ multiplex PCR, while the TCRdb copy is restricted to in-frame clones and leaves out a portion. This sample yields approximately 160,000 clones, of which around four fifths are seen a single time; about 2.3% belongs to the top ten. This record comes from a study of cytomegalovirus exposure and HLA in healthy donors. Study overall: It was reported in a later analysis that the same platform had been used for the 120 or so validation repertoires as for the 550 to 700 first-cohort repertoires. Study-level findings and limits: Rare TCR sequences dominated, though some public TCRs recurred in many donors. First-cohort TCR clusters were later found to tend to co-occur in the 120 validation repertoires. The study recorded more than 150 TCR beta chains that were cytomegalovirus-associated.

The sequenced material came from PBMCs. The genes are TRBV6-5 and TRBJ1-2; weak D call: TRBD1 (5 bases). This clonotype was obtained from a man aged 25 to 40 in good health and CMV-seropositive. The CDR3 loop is CASSYSDITYGYTF. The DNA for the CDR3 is TGTGCCAGCAGTTACTCGGACATCACGTATGGCTACACCTTC.